The 3 T cell receptor beta chains below come from one sample, sequenced in a study of CD8 T cells in Susac syndrome (dated by TCRdb to the late 2010s). Library generation was performed with the immunoSEQ multiplex PCR assay. RNA was extracted using the RNeasy kit, and roughly 0.45 to 1 microgram was reverse transcribed with random hexamers. TCRdb applied fastp at Q25 and MiXCR to the public reads, then kept only in-frame beta chains. Every distinct CDR3 protein forms one entry, paired with its most common genes and DNA. In all, the sample holds under 200,000 distinct CDR3 sequences, and approximately 94% of those were seen once. The ten most abundant clones make up more than 0.095% of the sample. Sample: CD4+ T cells from PBMCs. All receptors derive from a human donor with Susac syndrome.

The V gene is TRBV7-8, the J gene TRBJ2-7; possible D gene TRBD2, 6 bases. Looked up from germline, CDR1 is SGHVS and CDR2 is FQNEAQ. The CDR3 length is 15 residues. Between the trimmed V and J ends, which lost 5 bases and 1 base, there was a span of 15 bases. Here the CDR3 DNA reads TGTGCCAGCAGCCCTACCTGGGGACTTTCCTACGAGCAGTACTTC. Translated: CASSPTWGLSYEQYF.

The J gene is TRBJ1-2, the V gene TRBV29-1, with 7 nucleotides matching TRBD1. V was pared by 3 bases and J by 2 bases, with 6 bases of the junction left unmatched. The CDR3 covers 14 residues. Germline V gene sequence: CDR1 SQVTM, CDR2 ANQGSEA. The CDR3 is CSVDLTGVNYGYTF. The CDR3 bases are TGCAGCGTTGACCTAACAGGGGTGAACTATGGCTACACCTTC.

The genes are TRBV9 and TRBJ2-5, with 7 bases matching TRBD1. With V trimmed by 9 bases and J by 2 bases, 13 bases remained unmatched. The CDR3 loop spans 15 amino acids. CDR1 is SGDLS, CDR2 YYNGEE, per germline. This chain's CDR3 is CATTCPPGQQETQYF. The CDR3 DNA follows: TGTGCCACCACCTGCCCCCCGGGACAGCAAGAGACCCAGTACTTC. The complete variable domain, with remaining parts taken from reference TRBV9 and TRBJ2-5, reads DSGVTQTPKHLITATGQRVTLRCSPRSGDLSVYWYQQSLDQGLQFLIQYYNGEERAKGNILERFSAQQFPDLHSELNLSSLELGDSALYFCATTCPPGQQETQYFGPGTRLLVL.